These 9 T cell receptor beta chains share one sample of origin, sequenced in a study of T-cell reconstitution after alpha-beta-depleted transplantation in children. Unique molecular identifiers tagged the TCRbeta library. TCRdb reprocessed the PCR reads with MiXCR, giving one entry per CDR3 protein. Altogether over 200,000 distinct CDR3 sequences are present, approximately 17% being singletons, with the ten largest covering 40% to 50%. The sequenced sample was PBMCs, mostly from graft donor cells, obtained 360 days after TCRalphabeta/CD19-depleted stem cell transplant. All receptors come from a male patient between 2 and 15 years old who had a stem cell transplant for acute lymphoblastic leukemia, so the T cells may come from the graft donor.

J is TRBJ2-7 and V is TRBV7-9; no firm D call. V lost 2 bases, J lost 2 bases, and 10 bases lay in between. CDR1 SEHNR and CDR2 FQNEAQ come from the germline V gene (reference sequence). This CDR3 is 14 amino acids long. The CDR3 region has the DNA TGTGCCAGCAGCTTATTGGCAGACCCCTACGAGCAGTACTTC. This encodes CASSLLADPYEQYF. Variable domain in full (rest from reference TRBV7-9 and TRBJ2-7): DTGVSQNPRHKITKRGQNVTFRCDPISEHNRLYWYRQTLGQGPEFLTYFQNEAQLEKSRLLSDRFSAERPKGSFSTLEIQRTEQGDSAMYLCASSLLADPYEQYFGPGTRLTVT.

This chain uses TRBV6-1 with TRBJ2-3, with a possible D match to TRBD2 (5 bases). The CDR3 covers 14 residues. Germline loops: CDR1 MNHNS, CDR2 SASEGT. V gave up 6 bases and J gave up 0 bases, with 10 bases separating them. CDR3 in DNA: TGTGCCAGCAGGGATGGCGGGAGCACAGATACGCAGTATTTT. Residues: CASRDGGSTDTQYF.

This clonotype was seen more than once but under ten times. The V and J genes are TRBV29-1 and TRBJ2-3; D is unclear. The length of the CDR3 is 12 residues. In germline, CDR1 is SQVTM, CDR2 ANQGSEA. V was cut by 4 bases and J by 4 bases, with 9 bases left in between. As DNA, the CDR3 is TGCAGCGTTGCCCAAACATCAGATACGCAGTATTTT. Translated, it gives CSVAQTSDTQYF.

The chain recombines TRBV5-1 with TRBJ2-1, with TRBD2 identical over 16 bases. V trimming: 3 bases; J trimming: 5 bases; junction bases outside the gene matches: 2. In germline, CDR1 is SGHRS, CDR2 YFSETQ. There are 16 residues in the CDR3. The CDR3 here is CASSSGTSGGDNEQFF. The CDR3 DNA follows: TGCGCCAGCAGCTCCGGGACTAGCGGGGGGGACAATGAGCAGTTCTTC.

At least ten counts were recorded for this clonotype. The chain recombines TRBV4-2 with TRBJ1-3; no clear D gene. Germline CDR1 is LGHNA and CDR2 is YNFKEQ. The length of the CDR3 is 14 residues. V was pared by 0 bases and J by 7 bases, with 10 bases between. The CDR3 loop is CASSQDTRINTIYF. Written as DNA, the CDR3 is TGTGCCAGCAGCCAAGATACTAGGATCAACACCATATATTTT.

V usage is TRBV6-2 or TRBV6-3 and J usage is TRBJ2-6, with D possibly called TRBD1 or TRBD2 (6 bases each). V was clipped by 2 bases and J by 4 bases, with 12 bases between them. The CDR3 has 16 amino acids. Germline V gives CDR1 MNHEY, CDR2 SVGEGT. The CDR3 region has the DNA TGTGCCAGCAGTTACCTGGGGGGCGCCGGGGCCAACGTCCTGACTTTC. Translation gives CASSYLGGAGANVLTF.

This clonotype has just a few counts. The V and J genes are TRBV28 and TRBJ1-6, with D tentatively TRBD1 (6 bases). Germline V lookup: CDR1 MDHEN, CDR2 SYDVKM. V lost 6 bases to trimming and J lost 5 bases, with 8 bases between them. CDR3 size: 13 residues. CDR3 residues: CASRGTNNSPLHF. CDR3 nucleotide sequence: TGTGCCAGCAGAGGGACAAATAATTCACCCCTCCACTTT. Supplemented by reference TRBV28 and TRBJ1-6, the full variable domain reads DVKVTQSSRYLVKRTGEKVFLECVQDMDHENMFWYRQDPGLGLRLIYFSYDVKMKEKGDIPEGYSVSREKKERFSLILESASTNQTSMYLCASRGTNNSPLHFGNGTRLTVT.

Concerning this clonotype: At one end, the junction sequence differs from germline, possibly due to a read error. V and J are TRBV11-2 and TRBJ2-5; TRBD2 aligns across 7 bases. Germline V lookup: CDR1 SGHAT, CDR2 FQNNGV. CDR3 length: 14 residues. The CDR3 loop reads CASTLPWGGETQYF. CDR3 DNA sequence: TGTGCCAGCACCTTACCTTGGGGGGGAGAGACCCAGTACTTC.

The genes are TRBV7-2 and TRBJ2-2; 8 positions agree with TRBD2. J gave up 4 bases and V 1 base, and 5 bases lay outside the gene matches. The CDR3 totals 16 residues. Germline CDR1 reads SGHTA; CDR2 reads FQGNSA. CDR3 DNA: TGTGCCAGCAGCTTAGTGGCGGGGGGTAGCACCGGGGAGCTGTTTTTT. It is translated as CASSLVAGGSTGELFF.